The clone carrying this TCR beta chain has only a few counts. As yet, its antigen is unknown. 5'RACE primed at constant segments yielded TCR alpha and TCR beta cDNA libraries bearing sample barcodes and UMIs. TCRdb processed the 5' RACE reads anew with MiXCR; each CDR3 protein has one entry. The sample holds approximately 390,000 distinct CDR3 sequences; 16% are singletons and the top ten take about a fifth. The data derive from a study of T-cell memory formation after mild COVID-19. Findings and limits, study-wide: Clones from the second wave (peaking day 37) had unconfirmed SARS-CoV-2 specificity. The CD4+ clones that contracted clustered mainly within CM and EM, and the CD8+ clones concentrated in EMRA. Pre-infection memory carried some responding clones, suggesting that cross-reactive memory joined.

Germline V gene data show CDR1 as SEHNR and CDR2 as FQNEAQ (reference sequence). This CDR3 spans 14 amino acids. V was trimmed by 1 base and J by 7 bases, leaving 11 bases between them. The sequencing input was PBMCs or a T cell subset sorted from them (not recorded which). The chain has TRBV7-9 and TRBJ2-1; D may correspond to TRBD1 or TRBD2 (6 bases each). This TCR was recovered from a man aged 18 to 29 who had mild COVID-19 (a few samples of this study predate the infection). Cell type and time point are not known. The chain's CDR3 is CASSLGGAGNEQFF. DNA of the CDR3: TGTGCCAGCAGCTTAGGGGGGGCCGGGAATGAGCAGTTCTTC. Variable domain in full (rest from reference TRBV7-9 and TRBJ2-1): DTGVSQNPRHKITKRGQNVTFRCDPISEHNRLYWYRQTLGQGPEFLTYFQNEAQLEKSRLLSDRFSAERPKGSFSTLEIQRTEQGDSAMYLCASSLGGAGNEQFFGPGTRLTVL.